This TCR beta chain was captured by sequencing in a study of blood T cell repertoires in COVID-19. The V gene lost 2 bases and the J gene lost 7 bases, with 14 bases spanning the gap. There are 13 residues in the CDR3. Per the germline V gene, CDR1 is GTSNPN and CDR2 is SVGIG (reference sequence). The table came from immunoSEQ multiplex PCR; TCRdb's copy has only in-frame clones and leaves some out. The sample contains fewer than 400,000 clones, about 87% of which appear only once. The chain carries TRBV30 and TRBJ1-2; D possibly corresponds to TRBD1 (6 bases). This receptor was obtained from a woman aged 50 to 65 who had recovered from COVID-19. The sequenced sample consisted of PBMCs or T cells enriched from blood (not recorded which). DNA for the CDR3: TGTGCCTGGAGTCGGAACGTAGGGGGTGGCTACACCTTC. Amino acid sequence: CAWSRNVGGGYTF.